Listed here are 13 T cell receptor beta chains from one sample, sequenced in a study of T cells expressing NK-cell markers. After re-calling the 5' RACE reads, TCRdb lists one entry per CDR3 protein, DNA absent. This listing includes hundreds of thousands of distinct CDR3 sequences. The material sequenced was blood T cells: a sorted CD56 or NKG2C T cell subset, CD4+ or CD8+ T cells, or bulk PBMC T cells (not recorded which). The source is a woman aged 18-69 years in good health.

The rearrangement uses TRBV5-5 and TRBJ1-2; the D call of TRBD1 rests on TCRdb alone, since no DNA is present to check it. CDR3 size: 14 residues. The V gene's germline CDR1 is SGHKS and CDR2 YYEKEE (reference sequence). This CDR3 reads CASSPGQSFYGYTF.

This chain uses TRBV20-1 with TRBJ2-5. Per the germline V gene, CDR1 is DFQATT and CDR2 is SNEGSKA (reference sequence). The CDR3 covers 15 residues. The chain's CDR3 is CSARDSLQGQETQYF.

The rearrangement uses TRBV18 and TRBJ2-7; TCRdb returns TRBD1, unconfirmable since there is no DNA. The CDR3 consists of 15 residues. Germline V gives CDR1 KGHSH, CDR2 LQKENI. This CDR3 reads CASSEEGAIPHEQYF.

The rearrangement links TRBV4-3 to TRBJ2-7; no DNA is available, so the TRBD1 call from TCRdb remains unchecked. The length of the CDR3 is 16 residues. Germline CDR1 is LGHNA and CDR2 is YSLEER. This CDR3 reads CASSQGGPGGLYEQYF.

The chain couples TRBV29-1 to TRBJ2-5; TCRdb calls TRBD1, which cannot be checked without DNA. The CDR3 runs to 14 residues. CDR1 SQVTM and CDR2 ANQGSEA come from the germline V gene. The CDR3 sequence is CSAEDGGRGETQYF.

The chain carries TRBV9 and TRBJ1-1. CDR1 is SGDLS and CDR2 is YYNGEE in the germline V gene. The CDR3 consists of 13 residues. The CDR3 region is CASRGRGRTEAFF.

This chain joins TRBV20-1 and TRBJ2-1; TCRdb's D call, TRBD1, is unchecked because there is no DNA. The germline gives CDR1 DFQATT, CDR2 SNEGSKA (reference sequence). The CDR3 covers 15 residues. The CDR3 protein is CSARAGTGPYNEQFF.

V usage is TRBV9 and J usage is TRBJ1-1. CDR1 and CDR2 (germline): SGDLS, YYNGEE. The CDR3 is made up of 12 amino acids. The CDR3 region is CASSVVFGEAFF.

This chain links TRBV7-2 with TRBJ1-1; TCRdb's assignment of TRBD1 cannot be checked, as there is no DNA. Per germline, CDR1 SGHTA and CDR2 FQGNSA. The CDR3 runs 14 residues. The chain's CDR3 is CASSRAGANTEAFF. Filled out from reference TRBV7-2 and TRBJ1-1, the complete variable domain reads GAGVSQSPSNKVTEKGKDVELRCDPISGHTALYWYRQSLGQGLEFLIYFQGNSAPDKSGLPSDRFSAERTGGSVSTLTIQRTQQEDSAVYLCASSRAGANTEAFFGQGTRLTVV.

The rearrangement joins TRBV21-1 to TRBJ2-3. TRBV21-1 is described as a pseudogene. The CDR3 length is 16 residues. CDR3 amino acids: CARNRLQTGSTDTQYF.

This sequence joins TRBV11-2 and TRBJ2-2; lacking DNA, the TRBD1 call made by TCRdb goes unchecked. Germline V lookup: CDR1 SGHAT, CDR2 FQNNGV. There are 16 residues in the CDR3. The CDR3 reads CASSPRGLGNTGELFF.

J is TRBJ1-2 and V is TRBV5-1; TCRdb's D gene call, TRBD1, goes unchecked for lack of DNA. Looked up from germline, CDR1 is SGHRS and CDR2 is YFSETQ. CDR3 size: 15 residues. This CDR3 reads CASSLGQGANYGYTF.

The CDR3 here is CASSDGLGGYTEAFF. The V gene is TRBV2, the J gene TRBJ1-1; TCRdb returns TRBD1, unconfirmable since there is no DNA. In germline, CDR1 is SNHLY, CDR2 FYNNEI. This CDR3 spans 15 amino acids. Filled out from reference TRBV2 and TRBJ1-1, the complete variable domain reads EPEVTQTPSHQVTQMGQEVILRCVPISNHLYFYWYRQILGQKVEFLVSFYNNEISEKSEIFDDQFSVERPDGSNFTLKIRSTKLEDSAMYFCASSDGLGGYTEAFFGQGTRLTVV.